The rows below give T cell receptor beta chains drawn from one sample of a study of HIV-infected patients and healthy controls. MiXCR, applied by TCRdb to the 5' RACE reads, yields one record per CDR3 protein. The table has 9,500 or so distinct CDR3 sequences, approximately 5.2% seen once; the top ten hold roughly 15%. Specimen: blood, collected before antiretroviral therapy. Source of these receptors: an adult with HIV infection. Each CDR3 is given with its conserved first and last residue.

V gene: TRBV7-6; CDR3 protein: CASSLRGDYYNEQFF
V gene: TRBV29-1; CDR3 protein: CSVGGLAGVYNEQFF
V gene: TRBV6-5; CDR3 protein: CASRSRGSTDTQYF
V gene: TRBV6-1; CDR3 protein: CASSEAGGGRPQHF
V gene: TRBV27; CDR3 protein: CASSPPGRTEQYF
V gene: TRBV28; CDR3 protein: CASSLPFEDTDTQYF
V gene: TRBV4-2; CDR3 protein: CASSQATGDNEQFF
V gene: TRBV12-3/TRBV12-4; CDR3 protein: CASSLVGGGRLREQYF
V gene: TRBV7-6; CDR3 protein: CASSLSGTSGRTGELFF
V gene: TRBV5-6; CDR3 protein: CASSERTGGQPQHF
V gene: TRBV20-1; CDR3 protein: CSARQTGTSTDTQYF
V gene: TRBV7-8; CDR3 protein: CASSVRGATDTQYF
V gene: TRBV7-9; CDR3 protein: CASWGSGGTDTQYF
V gene: TRBV6-5; CDR3 protein: CASSGGTGNTGELFF
V gene: TRBV7-2; CDR3 protein: CASSPIGAGGFETQYF
V gene: TRBV7-2; CDR3 protein: CASSSGQGFTSPLHF
V gene: TRBV7-9; CDR3 protein: CASSFVGPYEQYF
V gene: TRBV19; CDR3 protein: CASRLDGSSTDTQYF
V gene: TRBV10-3; CDR3 protein: CAISETMADTQYF
V gene: TRBV7-9; CDR3 protein: CASRGVGGTEAFF
V gene: TRBV12-3/TRBV12-4; CDR3 protein: CASSLGSESPDTQYF
V gene: TRBV6-1; CDR3 protein: CASSEGETGGLGNTGELFF
V gene: TRBV6-1; CDR3 protein: CASAGLDKFTDTQYF
V gene: TRBV5-1; CDR3 protein: CASSPGLAQSYNEHFF
V gene: TRBV20-1; CDR3 protein: CSARELAGPPSYNEQFF
V gene: TRBV11-2; CDR3 protein: CASSPLGLKRPTSYNEQFF
V gene: TRBV2; CDR3 protein: CASRTGFPEAFF
V gene: TRBV21-1; CDR3 protein: CASSKVRRTGAAGELFF
V gene: TRBV27; CDR3 protein: CASKESPTGYYNSPLHF
V gene: TRBV11-2; CDR3 protein: CASSPVSGITDTQYF
V gene: TRBV9; CDR3 protein: CASTPLASGGPRETQYF
V gene: TRBV13; CDR3 protein: CASSFGFGGLTDTQYF
V gene: TRBV7-9; CDR3 protein: CAGNPGTGKAEAFF
V gene: TRBV27; CDR3 protein: CASSLGGSGPAEQYF
V gene: TRBV5-5; CDR3 protein: CASSLGVRTEAFF
V gene: TRBV12-3/TRBV12-4; CDR3 protein: CASSFKWGTEAFF
V gene: TRBV10-3; CDR3 protein: CAISEFPEETQYF
V gene: TRBV11-2; CDR3 protein: CASSRGTSGSAITDTQYF
V gene: TRBV25-1; CDR3 protein: CASSTMDSDNSPLHF
V gene: TRBV2; CDR3 protein: CASSEEAGGPTQETQYF
V gene: TRBV30; CDR3 protein: CAWSVGSWRELFF
V gene: TRBV12-3/TRBV12-4; CDR3 protein: CASSQPLTGAGNTIYF
V gene: TRBV4-1; CDR3 protein: CASSDGWNTEAFF
V gene: TRBV7-8; CDR3 protein: CASSLAQGQPQHF
V gene: TRBV5-5; CDR3 protein: CASSPVGGGGLEQFF
V gene: TRBV7-9; CDR3 protein: CASSLGTGQRGARTDTQYF
V gene: TRBV6-5; CDR3 protein: CASSSLDPLPGELFF
V gene: TRBV27; CDR3 protein: CATQPQGPNTGELFF
V gene: TRBV11-2; CDR3 protein: CASSSLEETQYF
V gene: TRBV30; CDR3 protein: CAWSSGGWNTEAFF
V gene: TRBV2; CDR3 protein: CASSGGAQGAGQPQHF
V gene: TRBV28; CDR3 protein: CASSDMAGVADTQYF
V gene: TRBV3-1; CDR3 protein: CASSQVGRGLVSYEQYF
V gene: TRBV13; CDR3 protein: CASSFNPSGLTDTQYF
V gene: TRBV29-1; CDR3 protein: CSAVVGLAGYNEQFF
V gene: TRBV20-1; CDR3 protein: CSAYVAGGRETQYF
V gene: TRBV28; CDR3 protein: CASSIPGGGQPQHF